Each of the 32 T cell receptor beta chains below was sequenced from the same sample in a study of T-cell memory formation after mild COVID-19. TCRdb passed the 5' RACE reads through MiXCR, listing each CDR3 protein once. The sample has about 560,000 distinct CDR3 sequences, roughly 17% seen once. Sequencing was carried out using PBMCs or a T cell subset sorted from them (not recorded which). Receptor source: an adult woman who had mild COVID-19 (a few samples of this study predate the infection). Cell type and time point are not known.

This clonotype was seen a few times. The chain combines TRBV24-1 with TRBJ2-1; D possibly matches TRBD1 or TRBD2 (5 bases each). The CDR3 runs 11 residues. Per the germline V gene, CDR1 is KGHDR and CDR2 is SFDVKD. Trimming stripped 6 bases from V and 9 bases from J, with 8 bases between. The CDR3 loop reads CATSYGTEQFF. The CDR3 DNA reads as TGTGCCACCAGTTATGGGACTGAGCAGTTCTTC.

This chain joins TRBV7-9 and TRBJ2-7; D ambiguous. This CDR3 contains 14 residues. CDR1 SEHNR and CDR2 FQNEAQ come from the germline V gene (reference sequence). Trimming left V 1 base short and J 4 bases short, with 11 bases between. The CDR3 spells CASSLVGPGYEQYF. In nucleotides, the CDR3 is TGTGCCAGCAGCTTAGTTGGACCAGGTTACGAGCAGTACTTC.

CDR3 DNA sequence: TGTGCCAGCAGCTTGGGGCCAGGGGGCGAACAAGAGACCCAGTACTTC. Its translation: CASSLGPGGEQETQYF. The chain carries TRBV5-8 and TRBJ2-5; 8 positions agree with TRBD1. V shed 0 bases and J 2 bases; nucleotides not matched to a gene: 6. This CDR3 is built from 16 residues. Looked up from germline, CDR1 is SGHTS and CDR2 is YDEGEE.

The V gene is TRBV30, the J gene TRBJ2-5, with D perhaps TRBD2 (7 bases). Germline V gene lookup returns CDR1 GTSNPN and CDR2 SVGIG (reference sequence). The CDR3 spans 14 residues. The ends were cut back, 0 bases at V and 5 bases at J, with 13 bases in the middle. In nucleotides, the CDR3 is TGTGCCTGGAGTGTGGGGGGGCGTCGGGAGACCCAGTACTTC. Translation gives CAWSVGGRRETQYF.

This clonotype was counted only a few times. The rearrangement joins TRBV7-6 to TRBJ2-1; tentatively, D is TRBD2 (6 bases). V lost 2 bases and J 9 bases, leaving 20 bases between the germline ends. Germline V CDR1 and CDR2: SGHVS, FNYEAQ. The CDR3 has 16 amino acids. The CDR3 DNA sequence: TGTGCCAGCAGCTTAAGCCCCGGGGGAGGTCAGGGTGAGCAGTTCTTC. This encodes CASSLSPGGGQGEQFF.

The chain combines TRBV7-6 with TRBJ1-1, with D unclear. This CDR3 has 16 amino acids. The V gene lost 5 bases and the J gene lost 1 base, with 17 bases spanning the gap. The germline CDR1 and CDR2 sequences are SGHVS and FNYEAQ. The DNA of the CDR3 is TGTGCCAGCAGCCCCGACTCTCCCGGATGGAACACTGAAGCTTTCTTT. Residues: CASSPDSPGWNTEAFF.

The rearrangement uses TRBV27 and TRBJ2-3, with 8 bases that match TRBD2. The trim removed 2 bases at V and 2 bases at J, leaving 3 bases unmatched. This CDR3 region has 15 residues. Germline assignment: CDR1 MNHEY and CDR2 SMNVEV (reference sequence). DNA of the CDR3: TGTGCCAGCAGTTTACTAGCGGGCTACACAGATACGCAGTATTTT. Its translation is CASSLLAGYTDTQYF.

The rearrangement uses TRBV14 and TRBJ2-3; tentatively, D is TRBD1 (5 bases). V dropped 9 bases and J dropped 5 bases, with 15 bases sitting between them. The CDR3 is 13 amino acids. Germline assignment: CDR1 SGHDN and CDR2 FVKESK. The CDR3 region is CARGIQTEDTQYF. Here the CDR3 DNA reads TGTGCCAGGGGTATACAGACAGAAGATACGCAGTATTTT.

A few counts support this clonotype. The rearrangement uses TRBV7-9 and TRBJ2-7; 9 positions agree with TRBD1. The germline gives CDR1 SEHNR, CDR2 FQNEAQ (reference sequence). The CDR3 is 15 amino acids. V was clipped by 5 bases and J by 4 bases; unmatched bases: 9. DNA for the CDR3: TGTGCCAGCAGCGCCCAGGGACAGGGCGGGTACGAGCAGTACTTC. It yields the protein CASSAQGQGGYEQYF.

This clonotype showed up many times. The chain joins TRBV30 to TRBJ2-7, with 8 positions matching TRBD2. V lost 0 bases to trimming and J lost 5 bases; unmatched junction nucleotides: 3. CDR1 GTSNPN and CDR2 SVGIG come from the germline V gene (reference sequence). The CDR3 has 13 residues. The CDR3 DNA follows: TGTGCCTGGAGTGTCGGGACTAGGAACGAGCAGTACTTC. This sequence encodes CAWSVGTRNEQYF. The whole variable domain, remainder taken from reference TRBV30 and TRBJ2-7, is SQTIHQWPATLVQPVGSPLSLECTVEGTSNPNLYWYRQAAGRGLQLLFYSVGIGQISSEVPQNLSASRPQDRQFILSSKKLLLSDSGFYLCAWSVGTRNEQYFGPGTRLTVT.

The chain uses TRBV6-6 and TRBJ1-2, with D perhaps matching TRBD1 (5 bases). The germline V gene encodes CDR1 MNHNY and CDR2 SVGAGI (reference sequence). This CDR3 contains 14 residues. V shed 4 bases and J shed 3 bases, with 12 bases lying between them. CDR3 sequence reads: CASSFLGADYGYTF. CDR3 DNA sequence: TGTGCCAGCAGTTTCTTAGGGGCGGACTATGGCTACACCTTC.

The genes are TRBV7-2 and TRBJ2-3; D gene ambiguous. This CDR3 region has 14 residues. CDR1 is SGHTA, CDR2 FQGNSA, per germline. V lost 5 bases to trimming and J lost 2 bases, with 11 bases between them. CDR3 DNA sequence: TGTGCCAGCAGCCCTGTTCGATACACAGATACGCAGTATTTT. Translating gives CASSPVRYTDTQYF.

This clonotype occurred a few times. V is TRBV7-7 and J is TRBJ2-5; D may be TRBD1 (6 bases). Germline V CDR1 and CDR2: SSHAT, FNYEAQ (reference sequence). V shed 2 bases and J shed 1 base, with 8 bases lying between them. This CDR3 is built from 14 residues. CDR3 nucleotide sequence: TGTGCCAGCAGCTTACCAGGGGCCCAAGAGACCCAGTACTTC. Its translation: CASSLPGAQETQYF.

About this clonotype: One end of the junction does not line up with germline, which may come from a read error. The chain links TRBV29-1 to TRBJ2-3; D possibly corresponds to TRBD2 (5 bases). This CDR3 region has 14 residues. Germline values: CDR1 SQVTM, CDR2 ANQGSEA. This chain's CDR3 is CSALTGESTDTKYF. CDR3 nucleotides: TGCAGCGCTTTGACCGGGGAGAGCACAGATACGAAGTATTTT.

At least ten counts were recorded for this clonotype. The rearrangement links TRBV25-1 to TRBJ1-1; 9 bases align to TRBD1. The germline gives CDR1 MGHDK, CDR2 SYGVNS. The junction had 3 bases not matched to a gene; V was cut back by 5 bases and J by 5 bases. The CDR3 extends over 13 amino acids. CDR3 protein: CASSTGGRTEAFF. CDR3 in DNA: TGTGCCAGCAGTACAGGGGGCAGGACTGAAGCTTTCTTT.

Ten or more counts support this clonotype. J is TRBJ2-3 and V is TRBV25-1; TRBD1 aligns across 10 bases. CDR3 length equals 18 residues. Germline V lookup: CDR1 MGHDK, CDR2 SYGVNS. The V and J ends lost 5 bases and 2 bases, in that order; junction bases with no gene match: 13. The CDR3 DNA is TGTGCCAGCAGTAGAAAGGGAGACAGGGGGCCGGACACAGATACGCAGTATTTT. Its translation is CASSRKGDRGPDTDTQYF.

This clonotype was recorded only once. This rearrangement joins TRBV3-1 to TRBJ1-1; D is uncertain. The CDR3 totals 14 residues. Germline V gives CDR1 LGHDT, CDR2 YNNKEL (reference sequence). The V and J ends lost 4 bases and 1 base respectively, with 10 bases between them. The CDR3 region is CASSLTWGNTEAFF. Written as DNA, the CDR3 is TGTGCCAGCAGCCTCACCTGGGGGAACACTGAAGCTTTCTTT.

The rearrangement links TRBV20-1 to TRBJ2-7; 12 positions agree with TRBD2. CDR3 length equals 13 residues. Germline trimming cut 7 bases from V and 11 bases from J; bases unmatched to any gene: 12. CDR1 and CDR2 from the germline V gene are DFQATT and SNEGSKA (reference sequence). CDR3 protein: CSGQSLAGGKEYF. The CDR3 bases are TGCAGTGGCCAGTCACTAGCGGGGGGCAAGGAGTACTTC.

The DNA for the CDR3 is TGTGCCAGCAGCTTAGGGGGACGGTCCTTTGGGTCACCCCTCCACTTT. This codes for CASSLGGRSFGSPLHF. The genes are TRBV7-2 and TRBJ1-6, with D maybe TRBD1 (5 bases). Germline V gene sequence: CDR1 SGHTA, CDR2 FQGNSA. The CDR3 is 16 amino acids. The V gene lost 1 base and the J gene lost 10 bases, with 17 bases spanning the gap.

A few counts support this clonotype. V gene TRBV2 combines with J gene TRBJ2-1; D possibly corresponds to TRBD1 (5 bases). Germline loops: CDR1 SNHLY, CDR2 FYNNEI. Trimming took off 0 bases at V and 10 bases at J, with 10 bases between the two ends. The CDR3 loop spans 13 amino acids. CDR3 sequence reads: CASSEAPTGEQFF. The CDR3 DNA reads TGTGCCAGCAGTGAAGCGCCAACAGGCGAGCAGTTCTTC.

The rearrangement joins TRBV12-3 or TRBV12-4 to TRBJ1-5; D is undetermined. The V gene lost 3 bases and the J gene lost 7 bases, with 13 bases spanning the gap. The CDR3 loop spans 14 amino acids. The CDR3 reads CASSLVAGAQPQHF. CDR3 bases: TGTGCCAGCAGTTTGGTGGCAGGAGCCCAGCCCCAGCATTTT.

This clonotype occurred many times. The V call is TRBV29-1, the J call TRBJ2-1; TRBD1 matches at 8 bases. The V and J ends lost 6 bases and 6 bases, in that order; junction bases with no gene match: 4. This CDR3 is built from 12 residues. Germline V gene lookup returns CDR1 SQVTM and CDR2 ANQGSEA. CDR3: CSVTGVANEQFF. In DNA, the CDR3 is TGCAGCGTGACAGGGGTTGCCAATGAGCAGTTCTTC.

This chain links TRBV27 with TRBJ2-3, with 8 bases fitting TRBD2. Germline CDR1 is MNHEY and CDR2 is SMNVEV (reference sequence). The CDR3 runs 17 residues. The V segment lost 1 base and the J segment 3 bases; nucleotides outside the gene matches: 9. CDR3 protein: CASSLYSGGITTDTQYF. The CDR3 bases are TGTGCCAGCAGTTTATATTCGGGAGGGATAACGACAGATACGCAGTATTTT.

The chain recombines TRBV6-2 or TRBV6-3 with TRBJ2-7; 7 bases are a match to TRBD2. The CDR3 is 14 amino acids. Per germline, CDR1 MNHEY and CDR2 SVGEGT. V was pared by 5 bases and J by 7 bases, with 11 bases of the junction left unmatched. The CDR3 nucleotides are TGTGCCAGCAGTAAAAGGACTAGTTCGAGTGAGCAGTACTTC. It specifies CASSKRTSSSEQYF.

This clonotype has ten or more counts. The V call is TRBV24-1, the J call TRBJ2-1; no clear D gene. Per the germline V gene, CDR1 is KGHDR and CDR2 is SFDVKD. CDR3 size: 14 residues. V lost 7 bases and J 3 bases, leaving 12 bases between the germline ends. The CDR3 region has the DNA TGTGCCACCAGCGACCGTACAGTCTACAATGAGCAGTTCTTC. It encodes CATSDRTVYNEQFF.

This clonotype has more than one count but fewer than ten. The gene calls are TRBV7-2 and TRBJ2-2, with TRBD2 as a possible D gene (6 bases). Trimming took 4 bases from V and 6 from J, leaving 12 bases between them. CDR3 length equals 14 residues. In germline, CDR1 is SGHTA, CDR2 FQGNSA. CDR3 nucleotide sequence: TGTGCCAGCAGCTCCTACGGGGGAGCCGGGGAGCTGTTTTTT. Amino acids: CASSSYGGAGELFF.

This clonotype has more than one count but fewer than ten. The chain uses TRBV6-2 or TRBV6-3 and TRBJ1-5; 9 nucleotides match TRBD1. The V and J ends lost 4 bases and 4 bases, in that order; junction bases with no gene match: 11. Germline CDR1 MNHEY, CDR2 SVGEGT. The CDR3 contains 17 residues. This chain's CDR3 is CASSWLTGQGPNQPQHF. CDR3 nucleotides: TGTGCCAGCAGTTGGCTCACAGGACAGGGGCCAAATCAGCCCCAGCATTTT.

CDR3 protein: CASSLPPRDEQYF. CDR3 DNA: TGTGCCAGCAGTTTACCCCCGAGGGACGAGCAGTACTTC. The rearrangement joins TRBV28 to TRBJ2-7; a weak D match, TRBD2 (5 bases). The CDR3 totals 13 residues. Germline V CDR1 and CDR2: MDHEN, SYDVKM. V was shortened by 2 bases and J by 5 bases, with 10 bases between the two germline ends.

J is TRBJ1-1 and V is TRBV27; possibly TRBD1 for D (5 bases). The CDR3 totals 13 residues. Germline assignment: CDR1 MNHEY and CDR2 SMNVEV (reference sequence). V lost 3 bases and J lost 9, with 14 bases in between. CDR3 in amino acids: CASSLMGRGKAFF. In DNA form, the CDR3 reads TGTGCCAGCAGTTTGATGGGACGGGGGAAAGCTTTCTTT.

In this sample, this clonotype turned up many times. The chain links TRBV12-3 or TRBV12-4 to TRBJ1-5; 12 positions match TRBD1. V lost 5 bases to trimming and J lost 6 bases; unmatched junction nucleotides: 8. The CDR3 consists of 16 residues. CDR3 region: CASSPPGDRGLQPQHF. CDR3 bases: TGTGCCAGCAGTCCCCCCGGGGACAGGGGGCTTCAGCCCCAGCATTTT.

In this sample, this clonotype turned up a few times. The chain combines TRBV5-1 with TRBJ1-1, with TRBD1 matching 8 bases. CDR3 length: 15 residues. Germline-derived CDR1 and CDR2 are SGHRS and YFSETQ. Trimming at V came to 2 bases and at J to 5 bases, leaving 8 bases not matched to a gene. CDR3 in amino acids: CASSFGTGGETEAFF. CDR3 nucleotides: TGCGCCAGCAGCTTTGGGACAGGAGGCGAAACTGAAGCTTTCTTT.

This rearrangement joins TRBV5-1 to TRBJ2-3, with 10 bases matching TRBD2. V shed 1 base and J 4 bases; nucleotides not matched to a gene: 3. The CDR3 is made up of 15 amino acids. The germline CDR1 and CDR2 sequences are SGHRS and YFSETQ. The chain's CDR3 is CASSLSSGGSDTQYF. In nucleotides, the CDR3 is TGCGCCAGCAGCTTGTCTAGCGGGGGCTCAGATACGCAGTATTTT.